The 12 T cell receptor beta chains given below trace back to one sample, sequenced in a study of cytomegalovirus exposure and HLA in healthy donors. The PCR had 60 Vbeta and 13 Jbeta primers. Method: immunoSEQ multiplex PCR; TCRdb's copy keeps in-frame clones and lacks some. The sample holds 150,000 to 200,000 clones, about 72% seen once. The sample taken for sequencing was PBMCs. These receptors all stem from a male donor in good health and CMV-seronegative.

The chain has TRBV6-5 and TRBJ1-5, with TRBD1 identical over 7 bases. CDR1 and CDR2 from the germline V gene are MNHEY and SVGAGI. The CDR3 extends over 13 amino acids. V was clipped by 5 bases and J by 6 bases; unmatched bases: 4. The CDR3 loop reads CASSRQGGQPQHF. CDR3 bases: TGTGCCAGCAGTCGACAGGGAGGTCAGCCCCAGCATTTT.

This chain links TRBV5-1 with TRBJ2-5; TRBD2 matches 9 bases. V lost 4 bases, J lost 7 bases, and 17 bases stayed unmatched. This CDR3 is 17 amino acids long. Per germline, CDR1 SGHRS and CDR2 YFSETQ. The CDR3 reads CASSPGSSGGPGATQYF. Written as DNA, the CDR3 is TGCGCCAGCAGCCCCGGTTCGAGCGGGGGGCCCGGGGCGACCCAGTACTTC.

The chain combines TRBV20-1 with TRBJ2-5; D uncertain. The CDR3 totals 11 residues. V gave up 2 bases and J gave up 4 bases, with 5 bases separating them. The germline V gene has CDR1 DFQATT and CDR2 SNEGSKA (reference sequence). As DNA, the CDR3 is TGCAGTGCTAGAAACTTAGAGACCCAGTACTTC. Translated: CSARNLETQYF.

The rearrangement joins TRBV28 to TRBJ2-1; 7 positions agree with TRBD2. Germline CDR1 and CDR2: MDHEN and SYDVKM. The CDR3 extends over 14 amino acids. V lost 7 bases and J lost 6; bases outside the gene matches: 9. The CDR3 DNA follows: TGTGCCAGCATTTGGGGAGGGGACCCCAATGAGCAGTTCTTC. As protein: CASIWGGDPNEQFF.

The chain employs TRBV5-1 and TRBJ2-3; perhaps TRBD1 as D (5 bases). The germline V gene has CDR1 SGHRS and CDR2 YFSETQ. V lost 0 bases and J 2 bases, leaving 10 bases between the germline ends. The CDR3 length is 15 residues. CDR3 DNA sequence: TGCGCCAGCAGCTTGGTGGGGCACTACACAGATACGCAGTATTTT. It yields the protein CASSLVGHYTDTQYF.

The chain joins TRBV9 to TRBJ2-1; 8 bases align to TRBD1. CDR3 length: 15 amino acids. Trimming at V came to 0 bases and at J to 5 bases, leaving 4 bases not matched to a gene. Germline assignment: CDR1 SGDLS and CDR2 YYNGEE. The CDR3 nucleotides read TGTGCCAGCAGCGTAGCACAGGGGGTACACAATGAGCAGTTCTTC. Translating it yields CASSVAQGVHNEQFF.

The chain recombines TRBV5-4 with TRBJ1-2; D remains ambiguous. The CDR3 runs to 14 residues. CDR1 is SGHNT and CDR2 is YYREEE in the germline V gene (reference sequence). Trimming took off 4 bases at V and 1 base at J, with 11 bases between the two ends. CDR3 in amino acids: CASSGEGLNYGYTF. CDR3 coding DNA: TGTGCCAGCAGCGGGGAGGGTCTTAACTATGGCTACACCTTC.

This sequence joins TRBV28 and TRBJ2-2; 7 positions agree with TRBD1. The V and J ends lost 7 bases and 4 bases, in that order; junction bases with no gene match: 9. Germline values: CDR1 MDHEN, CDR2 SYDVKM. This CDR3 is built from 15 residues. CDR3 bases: TGTGCCAGCAATCGACCAGGGGGTTCCACCGGGGAGCTGTTTTTT. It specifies CASNRPGGSTGELFF.

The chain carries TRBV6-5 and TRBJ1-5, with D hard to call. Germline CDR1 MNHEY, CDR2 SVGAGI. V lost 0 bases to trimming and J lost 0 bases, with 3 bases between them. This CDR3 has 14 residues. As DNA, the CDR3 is TGTGCCAGCAGTTACTCTAATAGCAATCAGCCCCAGCATTTT. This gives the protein CASSYSNSNQPQHF.

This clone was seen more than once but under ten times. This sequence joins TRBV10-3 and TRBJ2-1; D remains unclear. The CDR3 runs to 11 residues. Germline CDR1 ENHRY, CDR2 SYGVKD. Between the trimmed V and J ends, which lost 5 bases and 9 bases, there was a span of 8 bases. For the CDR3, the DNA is TGTGCCATCAGTCGTACTGCTGAGCAGTTCTTC. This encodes CAISRTAEQFF.

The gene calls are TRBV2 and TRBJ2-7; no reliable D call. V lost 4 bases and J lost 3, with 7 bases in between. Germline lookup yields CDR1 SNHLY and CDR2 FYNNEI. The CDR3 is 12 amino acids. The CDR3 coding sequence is TGTGCCAGCAGTGGAGCCAGCTACGAGCAGTACTTC. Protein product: CASSGASYEQYF.

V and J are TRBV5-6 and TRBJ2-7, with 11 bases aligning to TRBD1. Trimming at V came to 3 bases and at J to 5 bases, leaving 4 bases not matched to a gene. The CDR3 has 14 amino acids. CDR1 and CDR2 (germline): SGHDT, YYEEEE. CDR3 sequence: CASSSGQGADEQYF. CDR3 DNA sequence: TGTGCCAGCAGCTCCGGACAGGGGGCCGACGAGCAGTACTTC. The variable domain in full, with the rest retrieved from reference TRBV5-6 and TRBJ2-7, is DAGVTQSPTHLIKTRGQQVTLRCSPKSGHDTVSWYQQALGQGPQFIFQYYEEEERQRGNFPDRFSGHQFPNYSSELNVNALLLGDSALYLCASSSGQGADEQYFGPGTRLTVT.